This T cell receptor beta chain was observed in a study of control samples from healthy donors and cancer patients. The protocol was immunoSEQ multiplex PCR, while the TCRdb copy is restricted to in-frame clones and leaves out a portion. The data hold about 120,000 clones, with 70% to 90% observed a single time. Germline CDR1 is MNHEY and CDR2 is SVGAGI. V gave up 8 bases and J gave up 1 base, with 9 bases separating them. CDR3 length equals 13 residues. The sequence derives from a man over 45 in good health. The chain carries TRBV6-5 and TRBJ1-5, with a tentative D call TRBD1 (5 bases). The material sequenced was blood. In DNA, the CDR3 is TGTGCCAGCGAAAGGGGAAGCAATCAGCCCCAGCATTTT. Translation: CASERGSNQPQHF.